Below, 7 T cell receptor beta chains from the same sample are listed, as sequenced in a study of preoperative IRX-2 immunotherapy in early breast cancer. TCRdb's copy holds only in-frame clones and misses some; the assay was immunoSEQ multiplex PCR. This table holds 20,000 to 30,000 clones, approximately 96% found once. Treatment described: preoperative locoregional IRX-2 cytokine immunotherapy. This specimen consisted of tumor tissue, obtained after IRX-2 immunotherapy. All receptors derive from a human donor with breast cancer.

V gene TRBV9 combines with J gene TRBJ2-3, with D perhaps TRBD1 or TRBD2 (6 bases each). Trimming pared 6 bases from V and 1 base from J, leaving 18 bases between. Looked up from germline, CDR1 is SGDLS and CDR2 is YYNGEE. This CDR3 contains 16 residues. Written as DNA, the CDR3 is TGTGCCAGCAACCCGGGGGCAGTTTGGGGCACAGATACGCAGTATTTT. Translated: CASNPGAVWGTDTQYF.

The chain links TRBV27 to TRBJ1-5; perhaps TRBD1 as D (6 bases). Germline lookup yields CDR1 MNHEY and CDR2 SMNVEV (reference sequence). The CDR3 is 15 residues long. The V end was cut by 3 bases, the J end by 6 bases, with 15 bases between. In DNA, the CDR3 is TGTGCCAGCAGTTTGGGCAGGGGCGGCCCTCAGCCCCAGCATTTT. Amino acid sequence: CASSLGRGGPQPQHF.

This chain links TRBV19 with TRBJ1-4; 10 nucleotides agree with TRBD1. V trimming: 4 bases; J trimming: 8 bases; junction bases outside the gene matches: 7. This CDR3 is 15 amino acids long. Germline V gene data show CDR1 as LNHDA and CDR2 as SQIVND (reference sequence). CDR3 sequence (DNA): TGTGCCAGTAGTAGACGACAGGGGGCAGGAGAAAAACTGTTTTTT. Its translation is CASSRRQGAGEKLFF. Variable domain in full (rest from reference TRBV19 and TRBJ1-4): DGGITQSPKYLFRKEGQNVTLSCEQNLNHDAMYWYRQDPGQGLRLIYYSQIVNDFQKGDIAEGYSVSREKKESFPLTVTSAQKNPTAFYLCASSRRQGAGEKLFFGSGTQLSVL.

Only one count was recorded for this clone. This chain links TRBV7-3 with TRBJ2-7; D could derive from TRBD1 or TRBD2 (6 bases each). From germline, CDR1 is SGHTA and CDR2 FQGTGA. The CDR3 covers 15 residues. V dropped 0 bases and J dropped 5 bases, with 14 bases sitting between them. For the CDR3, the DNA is TGTGCCAGCAGCTTAACGTGGGGGGCGCTCCACGAGCAGTACTTC. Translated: CASSLTWGALHEQYF.

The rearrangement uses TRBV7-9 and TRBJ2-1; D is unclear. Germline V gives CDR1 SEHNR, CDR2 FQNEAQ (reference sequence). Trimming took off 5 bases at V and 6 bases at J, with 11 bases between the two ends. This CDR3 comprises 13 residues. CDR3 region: CASSPIGPNEQFF. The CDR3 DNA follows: TGTGCCAGCAGCCCCATAGGGCCCAATGAGCAGTTCTTC.

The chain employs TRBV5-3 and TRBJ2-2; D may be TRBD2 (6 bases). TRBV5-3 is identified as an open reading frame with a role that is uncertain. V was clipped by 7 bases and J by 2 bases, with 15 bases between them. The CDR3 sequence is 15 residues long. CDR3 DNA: TGTGCCAGACCCTTGTGGGGACTCAACACCGGGGAGCTGTTTTTT. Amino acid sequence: CARPLWGLNTGELFF.

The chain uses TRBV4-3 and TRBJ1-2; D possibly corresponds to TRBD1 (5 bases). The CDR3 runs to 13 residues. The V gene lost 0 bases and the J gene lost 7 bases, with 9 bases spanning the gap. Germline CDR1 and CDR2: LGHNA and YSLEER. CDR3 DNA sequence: TGCGCCAGCAGCCAAGATCGGGGGGGTGGCTACACCTTC. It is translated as CASSQDRGGGYTF.